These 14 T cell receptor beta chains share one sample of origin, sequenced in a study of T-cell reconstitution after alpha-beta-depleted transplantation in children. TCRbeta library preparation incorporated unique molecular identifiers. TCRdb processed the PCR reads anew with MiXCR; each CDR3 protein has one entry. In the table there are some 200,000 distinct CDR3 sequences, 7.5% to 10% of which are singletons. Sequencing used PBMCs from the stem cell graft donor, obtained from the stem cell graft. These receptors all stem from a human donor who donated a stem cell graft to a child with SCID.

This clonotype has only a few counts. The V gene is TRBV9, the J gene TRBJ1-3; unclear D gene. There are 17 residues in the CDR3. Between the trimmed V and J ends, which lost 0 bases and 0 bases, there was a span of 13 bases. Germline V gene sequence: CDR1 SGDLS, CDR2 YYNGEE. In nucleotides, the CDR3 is TGTGCCAGCAGCGTAGGGGTCGTATCGGGCTCTGGAAACACCATATATTTT. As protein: CASSVGVVSGSGNTIYF. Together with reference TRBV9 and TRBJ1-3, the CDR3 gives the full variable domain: DSGVTQTPKHLITATGQRVTLRCSPRSGDLSVYWYQQSLDQGLQFLIQYYNGEERAKGNILERFSAQQFPDLHSELNLSSLELGDSALYFCASSVGVVSGSGNTIYFGEGSWLTVV.

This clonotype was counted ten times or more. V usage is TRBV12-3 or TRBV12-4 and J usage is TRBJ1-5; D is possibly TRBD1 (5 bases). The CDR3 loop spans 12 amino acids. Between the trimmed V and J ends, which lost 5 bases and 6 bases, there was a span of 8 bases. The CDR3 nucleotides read TGTGCCAGCAGTCCCCAGGGTCAGCCCCAGCATTTT. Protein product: CASSPQGQPQHF.

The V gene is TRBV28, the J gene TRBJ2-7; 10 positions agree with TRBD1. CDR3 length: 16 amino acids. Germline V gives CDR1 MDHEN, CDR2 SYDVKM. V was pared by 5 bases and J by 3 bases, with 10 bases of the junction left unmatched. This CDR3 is CASSKAGTGDGYEQYF. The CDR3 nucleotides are TGTGCCAGCAGTAAGGCCGGGACAGGGGACGGCTACGAGCAGTACTTC.

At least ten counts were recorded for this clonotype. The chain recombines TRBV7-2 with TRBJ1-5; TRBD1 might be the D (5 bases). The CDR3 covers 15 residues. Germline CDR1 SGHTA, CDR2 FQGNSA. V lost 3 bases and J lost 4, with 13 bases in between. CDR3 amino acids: CASSFRQEGNQPQHF. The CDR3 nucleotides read TGTGCCAGCAGCTTCAGGCAGGAGGGGAATCAGCCCCAGCATTTT.

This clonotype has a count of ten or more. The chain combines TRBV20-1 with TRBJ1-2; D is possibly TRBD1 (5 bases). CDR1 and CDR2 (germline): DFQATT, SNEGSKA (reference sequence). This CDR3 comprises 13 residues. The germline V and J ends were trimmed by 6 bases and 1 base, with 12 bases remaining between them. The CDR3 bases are TGCAGTGCGCGGGGACTACTTAACTATGGCTACACCTTC. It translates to CSARGLLNYGYTF.

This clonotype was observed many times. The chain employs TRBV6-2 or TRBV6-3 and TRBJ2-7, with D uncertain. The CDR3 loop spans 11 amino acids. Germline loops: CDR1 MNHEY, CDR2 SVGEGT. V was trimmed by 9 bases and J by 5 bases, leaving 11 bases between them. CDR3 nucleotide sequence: TGTGCCAGTAGGAACGCTCACGAGCAGTACTTC. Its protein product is CASRNAHEQYF.

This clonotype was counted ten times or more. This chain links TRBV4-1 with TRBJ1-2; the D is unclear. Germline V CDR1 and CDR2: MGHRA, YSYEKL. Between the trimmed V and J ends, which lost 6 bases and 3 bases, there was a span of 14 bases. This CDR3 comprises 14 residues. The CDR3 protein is CASRTPGRDYGYTF. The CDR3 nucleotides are TGCGCCAGCAGGACCCCCGGGAGAGACTATGGCTACACCTTC.

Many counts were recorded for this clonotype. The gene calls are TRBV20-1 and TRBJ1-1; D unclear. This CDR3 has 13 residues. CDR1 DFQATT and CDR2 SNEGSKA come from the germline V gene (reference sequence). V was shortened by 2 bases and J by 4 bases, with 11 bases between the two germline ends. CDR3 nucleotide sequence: TGCAGTGCTAGACGTCCCGGGAGCACTGAAGCTTTCTTT. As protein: CSARRPGSTEAFF.

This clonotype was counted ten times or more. The CDR3 coding sequence is TGTGCCAGCAGCGTAGGGGGGCAAGTATTATGGAGTGAAAAACTGTTTTTT. Translated: CASSVGGQVLWSEKLFF. The chain is built from TRBV9 and TRBJ1-4; perhaps TRBD1 as D (6 bases). Germline values: CDR1 SGDLS, CDR2 YYNGEE. V was cut by 0 bases and J by 7 bases, with 19 bases left in between. CDR3 length: 17 residues.

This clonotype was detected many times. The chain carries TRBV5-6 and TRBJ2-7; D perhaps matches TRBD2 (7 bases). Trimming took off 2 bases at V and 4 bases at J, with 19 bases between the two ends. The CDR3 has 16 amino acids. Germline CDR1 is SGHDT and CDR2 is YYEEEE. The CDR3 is CASSFYGGLVIYEQYF. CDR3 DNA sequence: TGTGCCAGCAGCTTCTACGGGGGGCTTGTTATTTACGAGCAGTACTTC.

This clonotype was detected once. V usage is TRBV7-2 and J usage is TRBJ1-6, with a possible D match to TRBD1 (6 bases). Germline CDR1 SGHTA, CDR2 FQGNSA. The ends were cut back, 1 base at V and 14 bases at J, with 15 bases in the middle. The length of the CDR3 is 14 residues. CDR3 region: CASSLDRALQSLHF. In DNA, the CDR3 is TGTGCCAGCAGCTTAGACAGGGCTCTTCAGTCCCTCCACTTT.

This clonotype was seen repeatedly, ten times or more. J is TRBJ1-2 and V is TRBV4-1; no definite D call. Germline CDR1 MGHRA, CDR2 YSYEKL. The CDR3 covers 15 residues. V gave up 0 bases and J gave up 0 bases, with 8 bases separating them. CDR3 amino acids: CASSQEGGANYGYTF. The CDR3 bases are TGCGCCAGCAGCCAAGAAGGCGGAGCTAACTATGGCTACACCTTC.

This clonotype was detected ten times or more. In nucleotides, the CDR3 is TGTGCCAGCAGTCCGGGACAGACCACAGATACGCAGTATTTT. Encoded protein: CASSPGQTTDTQYF. The rearrangement links TRBV27 to TRBJ2-3; 7 nucleotides match TRBD1. The germline V gene has CDR1 MNHEY and CDR2 SMNVEV (reference sequence). The CDR3 consists of 14 residues. V lost 5 bases, J lost 2 bases, and 4 bases stayed unmatched.

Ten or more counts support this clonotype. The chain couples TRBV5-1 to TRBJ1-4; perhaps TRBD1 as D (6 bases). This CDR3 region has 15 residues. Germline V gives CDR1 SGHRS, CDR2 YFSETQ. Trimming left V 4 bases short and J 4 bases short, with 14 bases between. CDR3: CASSPGDRGNEKLFF. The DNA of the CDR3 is TGCGCCAGCAGCCCAGGGGACCGGGGTAATGAAAAACTGTTTTTT.